One and the same sample provided the 13 T cell receptor beta chains below, sequenced in a study of CD8 T cells in Susac syndrome. Reverse transcription of about 0.5 to 1 ug RNA was carried out with random hexamers. TCRdb called the immunoSEQ multiplex PCR reads again in MiXCR, with one record for every CDR3 protein. This sample has about 180,000 distinct CDR3 sequences; about 94% occur once, and the top ten carry 0.085% to 0.1%. Material for sequencing was CD4+ T cells from PBMCs. These receptors came from a human donor with Susac syndrome.

V gene TRBV5-4 combines with J gene TRBJ2-1; D unresolved. V lost 4 bases, J lost 5 bases, and 13 bases lay in between. Germline CDR1 is SGHNT and CDR2 is YYREEE (reference sequence). This CDR3 is built from 14 residues. CDR3 residues: CASSKTAGNNEQFF. CDR3 coding DNA: TGTGCCAGCAGCAAAACAGCAGGAAACAATGAGCAGTTCTTC.

CDR3 sequence: CAWSVRLQGKNGYTF. In nucleotides, the CDR3 is TGTGCCTGGAGTGTTAGGTTGCAGGGCAAAAACGGCTACACCTTC. The rearrangement joins TRBV30 to TRBJ1-2; D perhaps matches TRBD1 (5 bases). This CDR3 has 15 amino acids. CDR1 GTSNPN and CDR2 SVGIG come from the germline V gene (reference sequence). Trimming removed 0 bases at V and 8 bases at J, with 19 bases between.

This chain connects TRBV10-3 to TRBJ1-5, with 9 bases identical to TRBD1. V trimming: 4 bases; J trimming: 6 bases; junction bases outside the gene matches: 4. The CDR3 loop spans 14 amino acids. Germline V gives CDR1 ENHRY, CDR2 SYGVKD. The CDR3 DNA reads as TGTGCCATCAGTGGACAGGGGGAGGGTCAGCCCCAGCATTTT. It codes for CAISGQGEGQPQHF.

The CDR3 region has the DNA TGTGCCAGCAGTGAGTTGCGGGGGGCGGCTGAAGCTTTCTTT. Translation gives CASSELRGAAEAFF. This sequence joins TRBV2 and TRBJ1-1, with D possibly matching TRBD1 (6 bases). Trimming removed 3 bases from V and 6 bases from J, with 14 bases in between. The CDR3 runs 14 residues. Germline lookup yields CDR1 SNHLY and CDR2 FYNNEI.

The V gene is TRBV11-2, the J gene TRBJ2-7; 8 nucleotides agree with TRBD1. Unmatched junction bases numbered 2, after V lost 3 bases and J lost 1 base. The germline gives CDR1 SGHAT, CDR2 FQNNGV. The length of the CDR3 is 14 residues. As DNA, the CDR3 is TGTGCCAGCAGCTTGGACAGGGTTTCCTACGAGCAGTACTTC. It encodes CASSLDRVSYEQYF.

V and J are TRBV28 and TRBJ1-5, with a possible D match to TRBD1 (6 bases). The CDR3 sequence is 16 residues long. Germline V gene data show CDR1 as MDHEN and CDR2 as SYDVKM. Trimming pared 6 bases from V and 0 bases from J, leaving 15 bases between. CDR3 in amino acids: CASSPTGTLSNQPQHF. CDR3 sequence (DNA): TGTGCCAGCAGCCCCACAGGGACCCTTAGCAATCAGCCCCAGCATTTT.

This clonotype was detected only a few times. The chain is built from TRBV7-2 and TRBJ1-5, with a possible D match to TRBD1 (5 bases). In germline, CDR1 is SGHTA, CDR2 FQGNSA. The CDR3 is 14 amino acids. Trimming cost V 6 bases and J 5 bases, with 14 bases left between them. CDR3 amino acids: CASSLRGGDQPQHF. The DNA for the CDR3 is TGTGCCAGCAGTTTGCGGGGGGGAGATCAGCCCCAGCATTTT.

This clonotype was seen only once. CDR3 DNA: TGTGCCATCAGCATTACAGGGGGCGACACTGAAGCTTTCTTT. Amino acid sequence: CAISITGGDTEAFF. The rearrangement uses TRBV10-3 and TRBJ1-1; 9 bases match TRBD1. V was pared by 6 bases and J by 3 bases, with 5 bases of the junction left unmatched. CDR1 and CDR2 from the germline V gene are ENHRY and SYGVKD. This CDR3 has 14 amino acids.

The chain links TRBV29-1 to TRBJ1-1; tentative D call: TRBD1 (6 bases). CDR1 is SQVTM, CDR2 ANQGSEA, per germline. Trimming cost V 7 bases and J 1 base, with 10 bases left between them. The CDR3 consists of 12 residues. The CDR3 nucleotides read TGCAGCGGCAGACAGGCGAACACTGAAGCTTTCTTT. It specifies CSGRQANTEAFF.

To note about this clonotype: One end of the junction fails to match germline, which may point to a read error. The chain combines TRBV29-1 with TRBJ2-1, with D uncertain. The CDR3 sequence is 10 residues long. The germline V gene has CDR1 SQVTM and CDR2 ANQGSEA. The CDR3: CSALTNGQFF. The CDR3 DNA reads as TGCAGCGCACTAACGAATGGGCAGTTCTTC.

This clonotype came up once. The chain links TRBV11-2 to TRBJ1-1; the match to TRBD1 covers 7 bases. This CDR3 is 14 amino acids long. Germline V CDR1 and CDR2: SGHAT, FQNNGV. The trim removed 5 bases at V and 7 bases at J, leaving 10 bases unmatched. CDR3 loop: CASSARTGVSEAFF. CDR3 DNA: TGTGCCAGCAGCGCACGCACAGGGGTTAGTGAAGCTTTCTTT.

V gene TRBV20-1 combines with J gene TRBJ1-1; the D gene is possibly TRBD1 (6 bases). V shed 0 bases and J shed 4 bases, with 12 bases lying between them. CDR3 length: 14 residues. Germline V gene data show CDR1 as DFQATT and CDR2 as SNEGSKA (reference sequence). The CDR3 sequence is CSARDQGRGTEAFF. DNA for the CDR3: TGCAGTGCTAGAGATCAGGGGAGAGGCACTGAAGCTTTCTTT.

V usage is TRBV7-2 and J usage is TRBJ2-5; D unclear. The V gene's germline CDR1 is SGHTA and CDR2 FQGNSA. V was cut by 2 bases and J by 1 base, with 11 bases left in between. CDR3 size: 15 residues. CDR3 sequence (DNA): TGTGCCAGCAGCTTAATGTGGCGGTCCCAAGAGACCCAGTACTTC. The encoded protein is CASSLMWRSQETQYF. The whole variable domain, remainder taken from reference TRBV7-2 and TRBJ2-5, is GAGVSQSPSNKVTEKGKDVELRCDPISGHTALYWYRQSLGQGLEFLIYFQGNSAPDKSGLPSDRFSAERTGGSVSTLTIQRTQQEDSAVYLCASSLMWRSQETQYFGPGTRLLVL.